These 9 T cell receptor beta chains were all obtained from the same sample, sequenced in a study of blood T cell repertoires in COVID-19. Sequencing used immunoSEQ multiplex PCR; TCRdb keeps in-frame clones, though not all of them. The table shows a few hundred thousand clones, with about 85% occurring only once. The sample comprised peripheral blood. The receptors come from a man in his late teens or twenties with active or convalescent COVID-19.

This clone occurred a few times. The chain uses TRBV11-2 and TRBJ2-7, with TRBD2 identical over 12 bases. CDR1 is SGHAT and CDR2 is FQNNGV in the germline V gene. J gave up 7 bases and V 4 bases, and 8 bases lay outside the gene matches. The CDR3 runs 15 residues. CDR3: CASSSRLAGDDEQYF. Here the CDR3 DNA reads TGTGCCAGCAGCTCCCGACTAGCGGGAGACGATGAGCAGTACTTC.

The chain carries TRBV7-8 and TRBJ2-1; no firm D call. V lost 3 bases and J 1 base, leaving 16 bases between the germline ends. This CDR3 is 17 amino acids long. Germline V CDR1 and CDR2: SGHVS, FQNEAQ. CDR3: CASSFGNQNPSYNEQFF. In DNA, the CDR3 is TGTGCCAGCAGCTTTGGCAACCAAAACCCTTCCTACAATGAGCAGTTCTTC.

V and J are TRBV7-2 and TRBJ1-1, with 7 nucleotides matching TRBD1. V shed 5 bases and J 3 bases; nucleotides not matched to a gene: 3. The CDR3 is 13 residues long. Per germline, CDR1 SGHTA and CDR2 FQGNSA. CDR3 loop: CASSPGTDTEAFF. The CDR3 coding sequence is TGTGCCAGCAGCCCCGGGACAGACACTGAAGCTTTCTTT. The full variable domain, completed using reference TRBV7-2 and TRBJ1-1, is GAGVSQSPSNKVTEKGKDVELRCDPISGHTALYWYRQSLGQGLEFLIYFQGNSAPDKSGLPSDRFSAERTGGSVSTLTIQRTQQEDSAVYLCASSPGTDTEAFFGQGTRLTVV.

A remark on this clone: The junction departs from germline at one end; a sequencing error may be responsible. The J gene is TRBJ2-3, the V gene TRBV11-3; 12 bases are a match to TRBD2. Germline assignment: CDR1 SGHNT and CDR2 YENEEA. This CDR3 spans 21 amino acids. CDR3 residues: CASSLDNLAGGPSIGTDTQYF. CDR3 nucleotides: TGTGCCAGCAGCCTAGACAATCTAGCGGGGGGGCCGAGTATAGGCACAGATACGCAGTATTTT.

This clone has just a few counts. The V call is TRBV6-5, the J call TRBJ1-1; a weak D match, TRBD1 (5 bases). The CDR3 spans 12 residues. V lost 7 bases to trimming and J lost 10 bases, with 16 bases between them. The germline gives CDR1 MNHEY, CDR2 SVGAGI. The CDR3 bases are TGTGCCAGCAAGGAAAACGGGGGTCGAGCTTTCTTT. It specifies CASKENGGRAFF.

In this sample, this clone turned up a few times. The chain joins TRBV28 to TRBJ1-4; 7 bases are shared with TRBD1. CDR3 length: 16 amino acids. Per the germline V gene, CDR1 is MDHEN and CDR2 is SYDVKM. Trimming at V came to 0 bases and at J to 0 bases, leaving 1 base not matched to a gene. Here the CDR3 DNA reads TGTGCCAGCAGTTTATGGGGGACAGCAACTAATGAAAAACTGTTTTTT. Translated, it gives CASSLWGTATNEKLFF.

The chain has TRBV24-1 and TRBJ2-2; unclear D gene. Trimming took 4 bases from V and 0 from J, leaving 5 bases between them. From germline, CDR1 is KGHDR and CDR2 SFDVKD. The CDR3 is 14 amino acids. The CDR3 region is CATSDRTNTGELFF. CDR3 nucleotide sequence: TGTGCCACCAGTGACAGAACGAACACCGGGGAGCTGTTTTTT.

The chain links TRBV29-1 to TRBJ2-7, with TRBD2 as a possible D gene (5 bases). V shed 2 bases and J shed 0 bases, with 8 bases lying between them. The CDR3 is made up of 13 amino acids. CDR1 and CDR2 (germline): SQVTM, ANQGSEA. CDR3 in amino acids: CSVELGSSYEQYF. CDR3 nucleotides: TGCAGCGTTGAACTTGGGAGCTCCTACGAGCAGTACTTC.

The rearrangement links TRBV19 to TRBJ2-5; 12 bases align to TRBD2. J gave up 5 bases and V 3 bases, and 4 bases lay outside the gene matches. The CDR3 contains 15 residues. Germline V gene sequence: CDR1 LNHDA, CDR2 SQIVND (reference sequence). The CDR3 sequence: CASSMRTSGAETQYF. The DNA of the CDR3 is TGTGCCAGTAGTATGAGGACTAGCGGGGCGGAGACCCAGTACTTC.